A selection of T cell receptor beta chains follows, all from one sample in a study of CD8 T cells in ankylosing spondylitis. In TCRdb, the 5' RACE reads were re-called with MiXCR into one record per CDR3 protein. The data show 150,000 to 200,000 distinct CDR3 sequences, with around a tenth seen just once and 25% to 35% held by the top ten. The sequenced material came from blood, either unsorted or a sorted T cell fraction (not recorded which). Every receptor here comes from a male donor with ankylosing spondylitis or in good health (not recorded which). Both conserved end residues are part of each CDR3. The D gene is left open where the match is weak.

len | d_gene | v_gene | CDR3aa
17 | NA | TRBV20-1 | CSARDPSPARGNEKLFF
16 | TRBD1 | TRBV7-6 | CASSRQGANYNSPLHF
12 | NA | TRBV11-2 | CASSPRNEKLFF
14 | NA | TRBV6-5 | CASSYVAANSPLHF
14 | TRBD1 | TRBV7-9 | CASSFSTGGGEQYF
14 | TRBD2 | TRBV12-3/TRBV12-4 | CASSRAGGTGELFF
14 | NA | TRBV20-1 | CSAGYGSKSGELFF
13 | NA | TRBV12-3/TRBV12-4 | CASSFELYQPQHF
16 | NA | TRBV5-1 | CASSLDGGTNTGELFF
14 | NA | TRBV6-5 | CASSYRQENTEAFF
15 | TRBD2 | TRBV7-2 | CASSFLAGAVNEQFF
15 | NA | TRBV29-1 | CSPLPGHTNHSPLHF
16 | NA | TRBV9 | CASSVGGAAGTDTQYF
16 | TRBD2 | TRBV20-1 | CSARAQTSGHNNEQFF
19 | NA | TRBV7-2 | CASSLAERASSSGANVLTF
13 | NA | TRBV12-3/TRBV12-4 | CASSLGRTYGYTF
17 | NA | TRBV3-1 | CASSHYRTPSHTDTQYF
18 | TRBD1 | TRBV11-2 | CASSYPRDRPTTGYGYTF
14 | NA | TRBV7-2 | CASSQMARATEAFF
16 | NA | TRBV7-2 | CASSSNPLANTGELFF
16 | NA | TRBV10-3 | CAISGEGLWNTGELFF